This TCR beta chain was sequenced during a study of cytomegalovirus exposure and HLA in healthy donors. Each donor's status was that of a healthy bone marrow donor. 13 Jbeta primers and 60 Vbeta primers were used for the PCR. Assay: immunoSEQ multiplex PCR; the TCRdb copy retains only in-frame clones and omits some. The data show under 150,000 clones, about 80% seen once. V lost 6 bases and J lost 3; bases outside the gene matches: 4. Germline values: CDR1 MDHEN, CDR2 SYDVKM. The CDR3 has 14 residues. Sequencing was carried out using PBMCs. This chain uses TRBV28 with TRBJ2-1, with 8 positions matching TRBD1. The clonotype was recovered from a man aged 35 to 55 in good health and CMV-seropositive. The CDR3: CASSTGGNYNEQFF. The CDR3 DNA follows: TGTGCCAGCAGCACAGGGGGAAACTACAATGAGCAGTTCTTC.